Following are 27 T cell receptor beta chains from one sample sequenced in a study of response to subunit inactivated influenza vaccine. Each CDR3 protein is one row after TCRdb ran MiXCR on the RT-PCR reads. The sample has about 500,000 distinct CDR3 sequences, approximately 17% seen once; the top ten hold over 2.5%. This material consisted of CD4+ T cells sorted from PBMCs, taken around 2 years after vaccination. These receptors all come from a man between 50 and 75 years old who received an inactivated influenza vaccine.

The chain combines TRBV3-1 with TRBJ2-1; tentative D call: TRBD1 (5 bases). V gave up 3 bases and J gave up 6 bases, with 9 bases separating them. The germline V gene has CDR1 LGHDT and CDR2 YNNKEL (reference sequence). This CDR3 contains 13 residues. The CDR3 is CASSHTQGNEQFF. DNA of the CDR3: TGTGCCAGCAGCCACACCCAGGGCAATGAGCAGTTCTTC.

The gene calls are TRBV4-3 and TRBJ1-4; the D is unclear. V was cut by 2 bases and J by 5 bases, with 18 bases left in between. The V gene's germline CDR1 is LGHNA and CDR2 YSLEER. The CDR3 is made up of 17 amino acids. The CDR3 DNA is TGCGCCAGCAGCCAAAATTGGAGGACGGGAAACAATGAAAAACTGTTTTTT. It yields the protein CASSQNWRTGNNEKLFF.

This clonotype was found many times. This chain joins TRBV7-2 and TRBJ1-1, with a weak D call TRBD1 (5 bases). The CDR3 spans 13 residues. Trimming removed 6 bases at V and 5 bases at J, with 13 bases between. CDR1 is SGHTA, CDR2 FQGNSA, per germline. The CDR3 DNA reads TGTGCCAGCAGGGCCTCAGGGTTGACTGAAGCTTTCTTT. It specifies CASRASGLTEAFF.

The rearrangement joins TRBV14 to TRBJ1-5; D is perhaps TRBD1 (5 bases). This CDR3 has 17 residues. From germline, CDR1 is SGHDN and CDR2 FVKESK. V was cut by 0 bases and J by 0 bases, with 12 bases left in between. The CDR3 loop is CASSQDALTGSNQPQHF. The CDR3 bases are TGTGCCAGCAGCCAAGATGCCCTAACAGGTAGCAATCAGCCCCAGCATTTT.

There are a few counts of this clonotype. The chain combines TRBV12-3 or TRBV12-4 with TRBJ2-5; no clear D gene. The V end was cut by 3 bases, the J end by 1 base, with 6 bases between. CDR3 size: 13 residues. Written as DNA, the CDR3 is TGTGCCAGCAGTTTTTACAGCCAAGAGACCCAGTACTTC. Its translation: CASSFYSQETQYF.

This chain links TRBV24-1 with TRBJ2-3; maybe TRBD2 (6 bases). Looked up from germline, CDR1 is KGHDR and CDR2 is SFDVKD. Trimming pared 4 bases from V and 3 bases from J, leaving 10 bases between. The CDR3 spans 14 residues. The CDR3 here is CATSDTGVTDTQYF. The CDR3 DNA reads as TGTGCCACCAGTGACACGGGGGTGACAGATACGCAGTATTTT.

This clonotype appeared a single time. The chain joins TRBV6-2 or TRBV6-3 to TRBJ2-1, with 11 bases identical to TRBD2. Unmatched junction bases numbered 8, after V lost 8 bases and J lost 5 bases. This CDR3 spans 15 amino acids. In germline, CDR1 is MNHEY, CDR2 SVGEGT. CDR3 sequence: CASRPSGGPHNEQFF. The DNA of the CDR3 is TGTGCCAGCCGTCCTAGCGGGGGGCCCCACAATGAGCAGTTCTTC.

The chain has TRBV15 and TRBJ2-7, with unresolved D. There are 14 residues in the CDR3. V was pared by 3 bases and J by 1 base, with 10 bases between. The germline gives CDR1 LNHNV, CDR2 YYDKDF (reference sequence). The CDR3 region is CATSRVTRSYEQYF. In DNA, the CDR3 is TGTGCCACCAGCAGGGTTACACGTTCCTACGAGCAGTACTTC. Drawing the rest from reference TRBV15 and TRBJ2-7, the complete variable domain is DAMVIQNPRYQVTQFGKPVTLSCSQTLNHNVMYWYQQKSSQAPKLLFHYYDKDFNNEADTPDNFQSRRPNTSFCFLDIRSPGLGDTAMYLCATSRVTRSYEQYFGPGTRLTVT.

This chain joins TRBV5-1 and TRBJ2-1; the match to TRBD1 covers 11 bases. Germline V gene lookup returns CDR1 SGHRS and CDR2 YFSETQ. CDR3 length: 16 residues. V was pared by 4 bases and J by 6 bases, with 9 bases of the junction left unmatched. The chain's CDR3 is CASSPREGQGGNEQFF. The DNA of the CDR3 is TGCGCCAGCAGCCCTCGAGAGGGACAGGGGGGCAATGAGCAGTTCTTC.

This clonotype was counted at least ten times. The V gene is TRBV11-2, the J gene TRBJ1-6; TRBD1 might be the D (6 bases). Looked up from germline, CDR1 is SGHAT and CDR2 is FQNNGV. Trimming stripped 3 bases from V and 7 bases from J, with 7 bases between. The CDR3 has 13 amino acids. The CDR3 protein is CASSFTGNSPLHF. CDR3 in DNA: TGTGCCAGCAGCTTTACAGGGAATTCACCCCTCCACTTT.

A few counts support this clonotype. This chain links TRBV28 with TRBJ1-1; TRBD1 matches at 7 bases. V lost 6 bases to trimming and J lost 0 bases; unmatched junction nucleotides: 7. The CDR3 has 15 residues. The germline V gene has CDR1 MDHEN and CDR2 SYDVKM. CDR3 in amino acids: CASSNTGTVNTEAFF. The CDR3 region has the DNA TGTGCCAGCAGCAACACCGGGACAGTGAACACTGAAGCTTTCTTT.

This clonotype was picked up a small number of times. The chain recombines TRBV20-1 with TRBJ2-7; D perhaps matches TRBD1 (7 bases). With 5 bases removed from V and 5 bases from J, the gap between germline ends came to 19 bases. The CDR3 is made up of 14 amino acids. The germline gives CDR1 DFQATT, CDR2 SNEGSKA (reference sequence). The DNA of the CDR3 is TGCAGTGCTGTCAGACAGGGAGGTAAAAACGAGCAGTACTTC. Amino acids: CSAVRQGGKNEQYF.

This clonotype was observed a handful of times. The rearrangement links TRBV30 to TRBJ1-1, with 7 bases identical to TRBD1. The CDR3 consists of 13 residues. J gave up 1 base and V 3 bases, and 2 bases lay outside the gene matches. In germline, CDR1 is GTSNPN, CDR2 SVGIG (reference sequence). CDR3 DNA sequence: TGTGCCTGGAGCAAGGGGGCGAACACTGAAGCTTTCTTT. Protein: CAWSKGANTEAFF.

The V call is TRBV30, the J call TRBJ2-7; no definite D call. The CDR3 has 11 amino acids. CDR1 is GTSNPN and CDR2 is SVGIG in the germline V gene (reference sequence). V was cut by 3 bases and J by 7 bases, with 10 bases left in between. The CDR3 DNA reads as TGTGCCTGGAGCAAGGTGGGTGAGCAGTACTTC. Amino acid sequence: CAWSKVGEQYF.

The table lists this clonotype with a few counts. The chain combines TRBV7-9 with TRBJ1-2; 7 bases align to TRBD1. Per germline, CDR1 SEHNR and CDR2 FQNEAQ (reference sequence). V trimming: 5 bases; J trimming: 7 bases; junction bases outside the gene matches: 10. The CDR3 is 14 amino acids. Written as DNA, the CDR3 is TGTGCCAGCAGCATTTCAGACAGGGCCGGTGGCTACACCTTC. Translating it yields CASSISDRAGGYTF.

The chain combines TRBV15 with TRBJ2-5; D not resolved. The germline CDR1 and CDR2 sequences are LNHNV and YYDKDF (reference sequence). The CDR3 is 14 amino acids. V was pared by 0 bases and J by 3 bases, with 8 bases between. The CDR3 bases are TGTGCCACCAGCAGAGAGGGATACAAAGAGACCCAGTACTTC. This gives the protein CATSREGYKETQYF.

This clonotype appeared a few times. The genes are TRBV7-2 and TRBJ1-1; possibly TRBD1 for D (5 bases). V lost 1 base to trimming and J lost 7 bases, with 13 bases between them. Germline CDR1 reads SGHTA; CDR2 reads FQGNSA. CDR3 length equals 14 residues. The CDR3: CASSLGGAWFEAFF. For the CDR3, the DNA is TGTGCCAGCAGCTTAGGCGGGGCCTGGTTTGAAGCTTTCTTT.

The chain has TRBV4-2 and TRBJ1-2; TRBD1 agrees at 10 bases. V was pared by 3 bases and J by 6 bases, with 7 bases of the junction left unmatched. The V gene's germline CDR1 is LGHNA and CDR2 YNFKEQ. The CDR3 has 15 amino acids. CDR3 sequence reads: CASSQTPGQGNGYTF. CDR3 nucleotide sequence: TGTGCCAGCAGCCAGACCCCGGGACAGGGGAATGGCTACACCTTC.

The chain recombines TRBV20-1 with TRBJ1-3; D ambiguous. CDR1 and CDR2 (germline): DFQATT, SNEGSKA (reference sequence). The CDR3 is made up of 12 amino acids. The ends were cut back, 7 bases at V and 3 bases at J, with 10 bases in the middle. Here the CDR3 reads CSVSGGGNTIYF. The CDR3 nucleotides read TGCAGTGTTTCGGGTGGTGGAAACACCATATATTTT.

The CDR3 DNA follows: TGTGCCAGCAGTGGAACAGGGGGTCTAGCCAAAAACATTCAGTACTTC. This encodes CASSGTGGLAKNIQYF. The chain carries TRBV12-3 or TRBV12-4 and TRBJ2-4; 8 bases agree with TRBD1. The CDR3 extends over 16 amino acids. The V segment lost 5 bases and the J segment 0 bases; nucleotides outside the gene matches: 6.

The sample holds many counts of this clonotype. The chain has TRBV4-2 and TRBJ1-3; D is unresolved. The germline V gene has CDR1 LGHNA and CDR2 YNFKEQ. The CDR3 loop spans 14 amino acids. The V gene lost 4 bases and the J gene lost 3 bases, with 10 bases spanning the gap. The CDR3 region has the DNA TGTGCCAGCAGCCCAGTGGGAGGTGGAAACACCATATATTTT. Translation: CASSPVGGGNTIYF.

This clonotype has just a few counts. The J gene is TRBJ2-7, the V gene TRBV20-1, with 13 nucleotides matching TRBD2. After removal of 5 bases from V and 3 bases from J, the junction contained 4 bases not matched to a gene. CDR3 length equals 14 residues. Germline V CDR1 and CDR2: DFQATT, SNEGSKA (reference sequence). This CDR3 is CSASGTSGNYEQYF. DNA of the CDR3: TGCAGTGCTTCCGGGACTAGCGGGAACTACGAGCAGTACTTC.

The sample holds a few counts of this clonotype. The chain joins TRBV20-1 to TRBJ2-7; no reliable D call. This CDR3 spans 11 amino acids. Trimming cost V 4 bases and J 3 bases, with 7 bases left between them. Per the germline V gene, CDR1 is DFQATT and CDR2 is SNEGSKA (reference sequence). DNA for the CDR3: TGCAGTGCTAACATCGGCTACGAGCAGTACTTC. As protein: CSANIGYEQYF.

In its sample, this clonotype was seen a few times. V gene TRBV10-3 combines with J gene TRBJ2-6; D remains ambiguous. The CDR3 has 16 amino acids. Germline values: CDR1 ENHRY, CDR2 SYGVKD. The germline V and J ends were trimmed by 3 bases and 2 bases, with 11 bases remaining between them. The CDR3 reads CAISDWQLAGANVLTF. The DNA of the CDR3 is TGTGCCATCAGTGACTGGCAGCTTGCTGGGGCCAACGTCCTGACTTTC.

The chain is built from TRBV11-2 and TRBJ2-3; D unclear. CDR1 is SGHAT and CDR2 is FQNNGV in the germline V gene. The CDR3 spans 15 residues. V gave up 4 bases and J gave up 8 bases, with 19 bases separating them. The CDR3 loop is CASSSSSGRTGTQYF. The CDR3 DNA reads as TGTGCCAGCAGCTCCTCGTCCGGTCGCACGGGTACGCAGTATTTT. Based on the CDR3 plus reference TRBV11-2 and TRBJ2-3, the full variable domain is EAGVAQSPRYKIIEKRQSVAFWCNPISGHATLYWYQQILGQGPKLLIQFQNNGVVDDSQLPKDRFSAERLKGVDSTLKIQPAKLEDSAVYLCASSSSSGRTGTQYFGPGTRLTVL.

V gene TRBV4-2 combines with J gene TRBJ1-4, with D unresolved. The CDR3 spans 13 residues. Per germline, CDR1 LGHNA and CDR2 YNFKEQ. With 2 bases removed from V and 7 bases from J, the gap between germline ends came to 8 bases. The CDR3, as DNA: TGTGCCAGCAGCCAACAGGAAGGTGAAAAACTGTTTTTT. This gives the protein CASSQQEGEKLFF.

The V gene is TRBV4-3, the J gene TRBJ2-2; no clear D. The CDR3 consists of 15 residues. V was clipped by 1 base and J by 6 bases, with 12 bases between them. Germline CDR1 and CDR2: LGHNA and YSLEER. The CDR3 here is CASSQAVVGAGELFF. The CDR3, as DNA: TGCGCCAGCAGCCAAGCAGTGGTCGGAGCCGGGGAGCTGTTTTTT.